This T cell receptor beta chain derives from a study of blood T cell repertoires in COVID-19. Clinical history reported by participants formed the basis on which cohorts were assigned. Germline V gene lookup returns CDR1 SGHTA and CDR2 FQGNSA. J lost 3 bases, V lost 5 bases, and 7 bases had no gene match. The CDR3 totals 14 residues. Only in-frame clones appear in the TCRdb table, and some are missing; sequencing was by immunoSEQ multiplex PCR. The sample shows around 200,000 clones, approximately 87% of them seen only once. This clonotype was sampled from a woman in her forties or fifties in a cohort exposed to, infected with or recovered from COVID-19 (not recorded which). Sequenced material: PBMCs or T cells enriched from blood (not recorded which). The rearrangement uses TRBV7-2 and TRBJ2-7; 7 bases are shared with TRBD2. The CDR3 loop reads CASSLVGEGYEQYF. CDR3 DNA sequence: TGTGCCAGCAGCCTGGTAGGGGAGGGCTACGAGCAGTACTTC. The full variable domain, with the rest looked up from reference TRBV7-2 and TRBJ2-7, is GAGVSQSPSNKVTEKGKDVELRCDPISGHTALYWYRQSLGQGLEFLIYFQGNSAPDKSGLPSDRFSAERTGGSVSTLTIQRTQQEDSAVYLCASSLVGEGYEQYFGPGTRLTVT.